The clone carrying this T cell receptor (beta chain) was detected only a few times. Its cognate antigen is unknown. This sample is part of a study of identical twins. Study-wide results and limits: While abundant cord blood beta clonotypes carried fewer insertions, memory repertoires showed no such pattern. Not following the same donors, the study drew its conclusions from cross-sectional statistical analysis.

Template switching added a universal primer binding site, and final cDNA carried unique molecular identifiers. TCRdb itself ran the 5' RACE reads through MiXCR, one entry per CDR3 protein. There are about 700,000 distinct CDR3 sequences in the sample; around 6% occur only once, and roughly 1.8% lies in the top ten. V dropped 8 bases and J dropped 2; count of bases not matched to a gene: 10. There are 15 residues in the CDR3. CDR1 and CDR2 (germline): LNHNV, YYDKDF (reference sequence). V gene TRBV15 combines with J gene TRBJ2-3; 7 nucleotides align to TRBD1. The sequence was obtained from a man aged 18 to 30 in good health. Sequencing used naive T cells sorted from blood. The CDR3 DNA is TGTGCCACCGCACAGCGAAGGGGGCTCACAGATACGCAGTATTTT. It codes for CATAQRRGLTDTQYF. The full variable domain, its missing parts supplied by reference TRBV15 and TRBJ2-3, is DAMVIQNPRYQVTQFGKPVTLSCSQTLNHNVMYWYQQKSSQAPKLLFHYYDKDFNNEADTPDNFQSRRPNTSFCFLDIRSPGLGDTAMYLCATAQRRGLTDTQYFGPGTRLTVL.